A single sample is the source of the 5 T cell receptor beta chains below, sequenced in a study of early T cells in non-severe SARS-CoV-2 infection. TCRdb reprocessed the 5' RACE reads with MiXCR, giving one entry per CDR3 protein. The sample lists approximately 90,000 distinct CDR3 sequences; around 10% were seen once. Sequencing was performed on whole blood, taken at baseline. The receptor set was obtained from an adult who was a healthcare worker with PCR-confirmed SARS-CoV-2 infection or an uninfected control (not recorded which).

The chain combines TRBV11-2 with TRBJ2-3; TRBD1 matches at 8 bases. V trimming: 6 bases; J trimming: 6 bases; junction bases outside the gene matches: 5. CDR3 length: 13 amino acids. Germline CDR1 is SGHAT and CDR2 is FQNNGV. In DNA form, the CDR3 reads TGTGCCAGCAGAGCCACAGGGGGGGATACGCAGTATTTT. Residues: CASRATGGDTQYF.

The V gene is TRBV7-2, the J gene TRBJ2-3; 7 bases are shared with TRBD2. The germline V gene encodes CDR1 SGHTA and CDR2 FQGNSA. The V and J ends lost 1 base and 6 bases, in that order; junction bases with no gene match: 7. The CDR3 has 15 amino acids. In nucleotides, the CDR3 is TGTGCCAGCAGCTTAGTTCTAGCGGCCATGGATACGCAGTATTTT. It yields the protein CASSLVLAAMDTQYF. Together with reference TRBV7-2 and TRBJ2-3, the CDR3 gives the full variable domain: GAGVSQSPSNKVTEKGKDVELRCDPISGHTALYWYRQSLGQGLEFLIYFQGNSAPDKSGLPSDRFSAERTGGSVSTLTIQRTQQEDSAVYLCASSLVLAAMDTQYFGPGTRLTVL.

This clonotype was seen many times. The chain couples TRBV18 to TRBJ1-2; D is undetermined. The germline V and J ends were trimmed by 1 base and 6 bases, with 9 bases remaining between them. Per germline, CDR1 KGHSH and CDR2 LQKENI. CDR3 length: 13 residues. CDR3 coding DNA: TGTGCCAGCTCACCACAAGCTGTCAATGGCTACACCTTC. Residues: CASSPQAVNGYTF. Together with reference TRBV18 and TRBJ1-2, the CDR3 gives the full variable domain: NAGVMQNPRHLVRRRGQEARLRCSPMKGHSHVYWYRQLPEEGLKFMVYLQKENIIDESGMPKERFSAEFPKEGPSILRIQQVVRGDSAAYFCASSPQAVNGYTFGSGTRLTVV.

Ten or more counts support this clonotype. The gene calls are TRBV5-1 and TRBJ1-6; D gene uncertain. CDR3 length: 14 residues. The V and J ends lost 0 bases and 7 bases respectively, with 8 bases between them. CDR1 is SGHRS, CDR2 YFSETQ, per germline. The CDR3 sequence: CASSLVSENSPLHF. The CDR3 region has the DNA TGCGCCAGCAGCTTGGTGTCAGAAAATTCACCCCTCCACTTT. Supplemented by reference TRBV5-1 and TRBJ1-6, the full variable domain reads KAGVTQTPRYLIKTRGQQVTLSCSPISGHRSVSWYQQTPGQGLQFLFEYFSETQRNKGNFPGRFSGRQFSNSRSEMNVSTLELGDSALYLCASSLVSENSPLHFGNGTRLTVT.

This clonotype was detected many times. The chain carries TRBV3-1 and TRBJ2-1, with 7 bases matching TRBD2. Germline V gene data show CDR1 as LGHDT and CDR2 as YNNKEL (reference sequence). V lost 4 bases and J lost 9; bases outside the gene matches: 12. The CDR3 spans 15 residues. CDR3 nucleotide sequence: TGTGCCAGCAGCCCTTCGACTAGGGGCGGGGGTGAGCAGTTCTTC. It encodes CASSPSTRGGGEQFF.